Each of the 30 T cell receptor beta chains below was sequenced from the same sample in a study of glioma-infiltrating T cells. The iRepertoire nested amplicon-rescue multiplex PCR amplified TCR alpha and beta CDR3s from RNA. One entry per CDR3 protein, called by TCRdb with MiXCR from the multiplex PCR reads. The profile shows about 140,000 distinct CDR3 sequences, 30% to 40% of them singletons. Sequencing was performed on glioma tissue, nonneoplastic brain tissue, or PBMCs (not recorded which). These TCRs come from a human donor with low-grade glioma or glioblastoma, undergoing nonglioma brain surgery, or in good health (not recorded which).

This clonotype was detected only a few times. V and J are TRBV7-2 and TRBJ2-3, with a possible D match to TRBD1 (6 bases). Germline V lookup: CDR1 SGHTA, CDR2 FQGNSA. V lost 5 bases, J lost 3 bases, and 12 bases lay in between. The CDR3 spans 14 residues. This CDR3 reads CASSLTQGTDTQYF. In nucleotides, the CDR3 is TGTGCCAGCAGCCTAACACAGGGAACAGATACGCAGTATTTT.

This clonotype appeared a few times. J is TRBJ2-1 and V is TRBV7-2; D possibly matches TRBD1 or TRBD2 (5 bases each). Germline V lookup: CDR1 SGHTA, CDR2 FQGNSA. The CDR3 is made up of 15 amino acids. The germline V and J ends were trimmed by 7 bases and 6 bases, with 19 bases remaining between them. The CDR3 DNA follows: TGTGCCAGCACCCCGGGACGTAGGGTCCTCAATGAGCAGTTCTTC. This sequence encodes CASTPGRRVLNEQFF.

This clonotype showed up just a few times. The chain carries TRBV4-1 and TRBJ1-4; the D gene is possibly TRBD1 (6 bases). The V gene lost 1 base and the J gene lost 0 bases, with 9 bases spanning the gap. Germline CDR1 is MGHRA and CDR2 is YSYEKL. This CDR3 is 16 amino acids long. In DNA, the CDR3 is TGCGCCAGCAGCCAAGGACGGACAGCAACTAATGAAAAACTGTTTTTT. It encodes CASSQGRTATNEKLFF.

This clonotype was recorded many times. The chain joins TRBV24-1 to TRBJ2-3, with 8 nucleotides matching TRBD1. The germline V gene has CDR1 KGHDR and CDR2 SFDVKD. This CDR3 has 15 residues. V gave up 4 bases and J gave up 3 bases; unmatched junction bases: 5. CDR3 nucleotides: TGTGCCACCAGTGACGGGACAGGTCTAACAGATACGCAGTATTTT. This gives the protein CATSDGTGLTDTQYF.

Comments on this clonotype: Possible read error: a much larger clone is one base away. The rearrangement uses TRBV7-9 and TRBJ2-1; TRBD1 might be the D (6 bases). Germline V gives CDR1 SEHNR, CDR2 FQNEAQ (reference sequence). The CDR3 loop spans 11 amino acids. CDR3 in amino acids: CARSITGIEFF. The CDR3, as DNA: TGTGCCCGCAGCATCACAGGGATAGAGTTCTTC. Using reference TRBV7-9 and TRBJ2-1 for the parts outside the CDR3, the full variable domain is DTGVSQNPRHKITKRGQNVTFRCDPISEHNRLYWYRQTLGQGPEFLTYFQNEAQLEKSRLLSDRFSAERPKGSFSTLEIQRTEQGDSAMYLCARSITGIEFFGPGTRLTVL.

The V call is TRBV28, the J call TRBJ2-1, with TRBD2 matching 8 bases. CDR3 length: 14 amino acids. CDR1 is MDHEN and CDR2 is SYDVKM in the germline V gene. V lost 5 bases and J lost 7; bases outside the gene matches: 7. CDR3 bases: TGTGCCAGCAGTCAAGCGGGAGTCAGGAATGAGCAGTTCTTC. Amino acids: CASSQAGVRNEQFF.

The rearrangement uses TRBV20-1 and TRBJ2-5, with D hard to call. The germline V gene has CDR1 DFQATT and CDR2 SNEGSKA (reference sequence). Deletions cut 3 bases from V and 2 bases from J, with 13 bases between. CDR3 length: 14 amino acids. CDR3 nucleotides: TGCAGTGCTAGTGCAGTATCTCCACAAGAGACCCAGTACTTC. This gives the protein CSASAVSPQETQYF.

CDR3 amino acids: CANRDSEKLFF. The CDR3 DNA sequence: TGTGCCAACCGGGACAGCGAAAAACTGTTTTTT. V usage is TRBV2 and J usage is TRBJ1-4; 7 nucleotides line up with TRBD1. Germline V gene data show CDR1 as SNHLY and CDR2 as FYNNEI. The CDR3 extends over 11 amino acids. V shed 10 bases, J shed 8 bases, and the junction held 4 bases outside the gene matches.

The sample holds one count of this clonotype. This clone may be a read error of a much larger clone one base away. The genes are TRBV15 and TRBJ1-3; D is perhaps TRBD1 (6 bases). V was trimmed by 2 bases and J by 2 bases, leaving 7 bases between them. The CDR3 is made up of 14 amino acids. Germline V gene data show CDR1 as LNHNV and CDR2 as YYDKDF (reference sequence). CDR3 sequence: CATSRSGAGNTIYF. CDR3 DNA: TGTGCCACCAGCAGATCAGGGGCTGGAAACACCATATATTTT.

This chain links TRBV7-6 with TRBJ2-1, with 9 bases that match TRBD2. The CDR3 length is 15 residues. J gave up 6 bases and V 5 bases, and 8 bases lay outside the gene matches. The germline gives CDR1 SGHVS, CDR2 FNYEAQ. CDR3 sequence reads: CASSTVAGVGNEQFF. CDR3 in DNA: TGTGCCAGCAGCACTGTAGCGGGAGTAGGCAATGAGCAGTTCTTC.

V and J are TRBV20-1 and TRBJ2-5; 9 bases agree with TRBD2. V gave up 2 bases and J gave up 4 bases; unmatched junction bases: 5. The length of the CDR3 is 14 residues. Germline V gene lookup returns CDR1 DFQATT and CDR2 SNEGSKA (reference sequence). The CDR3 reads CSARPGSGRETQYF. The CDR3 DNA reads as TGCAGTGCTAGACCTGGTAGCGGGAGAGAGACCCAGTACTTC.

The chain carries TRBV7-6 and TRBJ2-2; D gene uncertain. Trimming took off 0 bases at V and 6 bases at J, with 5 bases between the two ends. This CDR3 has 13 amino acids. CDR1 and CDR2 (germline): SGHVS, FNYEAQ. CDR3 coding DNA: TGTGCCAGCAGCTTAGCGCATTCCGGGGAGCTGTTTTTT. Its translation is CASSLAHSGELFF.

The CDR3 reads CASSPRDSVLDEQFF. CDR3 sequence (DNA): TGTGCCAGCAGTCCACGGGACAGCGTCCTCGATGAGCAGTTCTTC. The gene calls are TRBV28 and TRBJ2-1; 7 nucleotides align to TRBD1. CDR3 length equals 15 residues. Trimming removed 5 bases from V and 8 bases from J; junction bases left unmatched: 12. Germline assignment: CDR1 MDHEN and CDR2 SYDVKM.

This rearrangement joins TRBV10-3 to TRBJ2-7; 10 bases are a match to TRBD2. The length of the CDR3 is 15 residues. The junction had 4 bases not matched to a gene; V was cut back by 0 bases and J by 5 bases. Germline loops: CDR1 ENHRY, CDR2 SYGVKD. The CDR3 DNA sequence: TGTGCCATCAGTGAGTCGCTAGCGGGAGTCCACGAGCAGTACTTC. This encodes CAISESLAGVHEQYF.

There are a few counts of this clonotype. The junction departs from the called germline gene at one end, perhaps through a read error. V and J are TRBV7-2 and TRBJ1-1; D is possibly TRBD1 (6 bases). Germline CDR1 reads SGHTA; CDR2 reads FQGNSA. This CDR3 has 13 amino acids. The CDR3 DNA is TGTGCCAGCAGCCAAGGGGGTCTCACTGAAGCTCTCTTT. Translated: CASSQGGLTEALF.

The V and J genes are TRBV6-4 and TRBJ1-1; possible D gene TRBD1, 5 bases. Germline V gene lookup returns CDR1 MRHNA and CDR2 SNTAGT. V gave up 6 bases and J gave up 4 bases, with 12 bases separating them. The CDR3 totals 13 residues. The CDR3 spells CASSEGQGTEAFF. For the CDR3, the DNA is TGTGCCAGCAGCGAAGGTCAGGGCACTGAAGCTTTCTTT.

The V call is TRBV20-1, the J call TRBJ2-3; 10 positions agree with TRBD1. Germline assignment: CDR1 DFQATT and CDR2 SNEGSKA (reference sequence). The CDR3 totals 16 residues. V was pared by 4 bases and J by 4 bases, with 11 bases of the junction left unmatched. In DNA, the CDR3 is TGCAGTGCTACCTCCCCCGGGGACAGGGGTGCAGATACGCAGTATTTT. Its translation: CSATSPGDRGADTQYF.

This clonotype came up a few times. The chain couples TRBV7-9 to TRBJ2-5; possible D gene TRBD1, 6 bases. Looked up from germline, CDR1 is SEHNR and CDR2 is FQNEAQ (reference sequence). Trimming removed 5 bases at V and 0 bases at J, with 10 bases between. This CDR3 has 14 residues. The CDR3 region is CASSLHRDQETQYF. The CDR3 nucleotides are TGTGCCAGCAGCCTACACAGGGACCAAGAGACCCAGTACTTC.

The genes are TRBV6-2 or TRBV6-3 and TRBJ2-1, with 9 bases that match TRBD2. The germline V gene has CDR1 MNHEY and CDR2 SVGEGT. Trimming cost V 4 bases and J 7 bases; bases outside gene matches: 17. The CDR3 is 18 residues long. CDR3 loop: CASSSRGTSPQWGNEQFF. CDR3 nucleotides: TGTGCCAGCAGTTCCCGCGGGACTAGCCCCCAGTGGGGGAATGAGCAGTTCTTC.

This chain joins TRBV20-1 and TRBJ2-1, with a possible D match to TRBD2 (6 bases). This CDR3 comprises 13 residues. From germline, CDR1 is DFQATT and CDR2 SNEGSKA (reference sequence). Trimming took 6 bases from V and 5 from J, leaving 14 bases between them. CDR3 amino acids: CSAQIAADNEQFF. The CDR3 nucleotides read TGCAGTGCGCAAATAGCGGCAGACAATGAGCAGTTCTTC.

The V gene is TRBV24-1, the J gene TRBJ1-5; 9 nucleotides line up with TRBD1. This CDR3 has 15 residues. Germline CDR1 reads KGHDR; CDR2 reads SFDVKD. V shed 6 bases, J shed 4 bases, and the junction held 6 bases outside the gene matches. The CDR3 sequence is CATSTGGEGNQPQHF. CDR3 DNA sequence: TGTGCCACCAGTACAGGGGGCGAAGGTAATCAGCCCCAGCATTTT.

The chain recombines TRBV12-3 or TRBV12-4 with TRBJ2-2; 7 bases agree with TRBD1. V gave up 6 bases and J gave up 6 bases; unmatched junction bases: 7. This CDR3 is built from 14 residues. CDR3 in DNA: TGTGCCAGCAGCCAACAGGGGACGGCCGGGGAGCTGTTTTTT. Translating it yields CASSQQGTAGELFF.

A few counts support this clonotype. This rearrangement joins TRBV27 to TRBJ1-1; the D gene is possibly TRBD1 (5 bases). Germline V lookup: CDR1 MNHEY, CDR2 SMNVEV (reference sequence). This CDR3 comprises 14 residues. The V gene lost 3 bases and the J gene lost 3 bases, with 11 bases spanning the gap. CDR3 nucleotide sequence: TGTGCCAGCAGTTTCGCAGGGTGGGACACTGAAGCTTTCTTT. It yields the protein CASSFAGWDTEAFF.

Comments on this clonotype: A much larger clone lies one base from this, so it may be a read error. The chain carries TRBV6-6 and TRBJ2-1, with TRBD1 identical over 7 bases. The J segment lost 6 bases and the V segment lost 6 bases, leaving 11 bases of the junction unmatched. This CDR3 contains 15 residues. Germline V lookup: CDR1 MNHNY, CDR2 SVGAGI (reference sequence). As DNA, the CDR3 is TGTGCCAGCAGACCCGGGACAGCCAGAGGCAATGAGCAGTTCTTC. The encoded protein is CASRPGTARGNEQFF.

J is TRBJ1-1 and V is TRBV6-2 or TRBV6-3; no firm D call. This CDR3 has 12 amino acids. The germline V gene has CDR1 MNHEY and CDR2 SVGEGT. The V end lost 5 bases, the J end lost 6 bases, and 10 bases lay between the germline ends. The CDR3 nucleotides read TGTGCCAGCAGTCTACAGAGGGCTGAAGCTTTCTTT. This gives the protein CASSLQRAEAFF.

This clonotype appeared a few times. This sequence joins TRBV6-1 and TRBJ2-5; D possibly uses TRBD1 or TRBD2 (5 bases each). CDR1 and CDR2 from the germline V gene are MNHNS and SASEGT. Trimming cost V 5 bases and J 4 bases, with 14 bases left between them. This CDR3 contains 14 residues. The CDR3, as DNA: TGTGCCAGCAGTTATTCCGGGGCTGGAGAGACCCAGTACTTC. As protein: CASSYSGAGETQYF.

The chain uses TRBV6-1 and TRBJ2-1; 7 nucleotides align to TRBD2. Trimming removed 5 bases from V and 2 bases from J; junction bases left unmatched: 9. CDR1 and CDR2 from the germline V gene are MNHNS and SASEGT. This CDR3 comprises 16 residues. CDR3 residues: CASSSPKTSPYNEQFF. CDR3 DNA sequence: TGTGCCAGCAGTTCACCGAAGACTAGCCCCTACAATGAGCAGTTCTTC.

This clonotype was detected a few times. V usage is TRBV2 and J usage is TRBJ1-2; 7 bases are shared with TRBD1. The CDR3 consists of 13 residues. J lost 8 bases, V lost 6 bases, and 9 bases had no gene match. Germline-derived CDR1 and CDR2 are SNHLY and FYNNEI. The CDR3 coding sequence is TGTGCCAGCAGGGACCAAACAGGGGTCGGCTACACCTTC. This codes for CASRDQTGVGYTF.

With respect to this clonotype: Just one base apart from a much larger clone, this may be a read error. It is likely a read error, because the conserved phenylalanine at the end of the CDR3 is missing. V is TRBV20-1 and J is TRBJ1-2, with 7 nucleotides matching TRBD1. Germline CDR1 reads DFQATT; CDR2 reads SNEGSKA (reference sequence). The CDR3 extends over 11 amino acids. V shed 6 bases, J shed 8 bases, and the junction held 6 bases outside the gene matches. Here the CDR3 reads CSAETGWGYTL. The CDR3 DNA is TGCAGTGCGGAGACAGGGTGGGGCTACACCCTC.

Comments on this clonotype: Germline and junction disagree at one end, which may indicate a read error. The J gene is TRBJ2-5, the V gene TRBV20-1; 9 bases are a match to TRBD1. This CDR3 has 14 residues. Germline V gene lookup returns CDR1 DFQATT and CDR2 SNEGSKA (reference sequence). CDR3 nucleotides: TGCAGTGCTTATGGACAGGGGAGGGGAGAGACCAAGTACTTC. Amino acids: CSAYGQGRGETKYF.